This TCR beta chain was sequenced during a study of cytotoxic CD8 clonotypes in ibrutinib-treated CLL. Study overall: Partial responses totalled 24 and complete responses 2; after median roughly 68 months, about 15 remained remitted and roughly twelve progressed. Study-level results: Treatment left the uncommon public clonotypes either contracted or stable in frequency.

The CDR3 is 16 amino acids. CDR1 and CDR2 (germline): MDHEN, SYDVKM. V was clipped by 6 bases and J by 4 bases, with 19 bases between them. Produced via immunoSEQ multiplex PCR; TCRdb's table is partial and in-frame only. The sample lists 250,000 to 350,000 clones, roughly four fifths occurring once. Details on this clone: Its matching antigen is unknown.

This sequence originates from a human donor with chronic lymphocytic leukemia. The chain employs TRBV28 and TRBJ1-3, with a tentative D call TRBD1 (6 bases). The sample here was PBMCs, taken at disease progression, from a patient treated with ibrutinib. The CDR3 sequence is CASSEPRGAGGNTIYF. The CDR3 DNA reads TGTGCCAGCAGCGAACCGAGGGGGGCTGGGGGAAACACCATATATTTT.